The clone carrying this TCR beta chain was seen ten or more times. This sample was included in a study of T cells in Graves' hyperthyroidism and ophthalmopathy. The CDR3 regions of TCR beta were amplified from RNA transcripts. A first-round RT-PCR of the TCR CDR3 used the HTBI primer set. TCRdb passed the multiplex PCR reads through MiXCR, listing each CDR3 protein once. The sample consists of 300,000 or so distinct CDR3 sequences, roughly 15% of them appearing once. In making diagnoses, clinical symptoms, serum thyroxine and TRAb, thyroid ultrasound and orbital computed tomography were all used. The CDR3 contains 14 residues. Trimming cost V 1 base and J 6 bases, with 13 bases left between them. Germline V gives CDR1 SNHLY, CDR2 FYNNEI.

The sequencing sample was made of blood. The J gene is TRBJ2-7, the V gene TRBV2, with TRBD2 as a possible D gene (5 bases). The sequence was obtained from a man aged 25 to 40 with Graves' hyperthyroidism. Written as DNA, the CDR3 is TGTGCCAGCAGTGAAGGGACTGGTATAATCGAGCAGTACTTC. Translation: CASSEGTGIIEQYF.